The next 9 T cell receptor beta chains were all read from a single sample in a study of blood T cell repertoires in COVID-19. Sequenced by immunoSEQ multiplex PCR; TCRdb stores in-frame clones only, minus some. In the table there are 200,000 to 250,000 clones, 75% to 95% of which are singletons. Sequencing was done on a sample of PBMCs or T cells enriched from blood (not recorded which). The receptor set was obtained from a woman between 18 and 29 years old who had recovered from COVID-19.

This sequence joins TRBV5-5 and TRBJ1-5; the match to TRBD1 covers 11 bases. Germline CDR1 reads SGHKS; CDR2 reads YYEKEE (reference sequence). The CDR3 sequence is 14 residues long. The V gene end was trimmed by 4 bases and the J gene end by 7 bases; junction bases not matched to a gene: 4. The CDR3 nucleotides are TGTGCCAGCAGCCAAGGGACAGGGGGACAGCCCCAGCATTTT. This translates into CASSQGTGGQPQHF.

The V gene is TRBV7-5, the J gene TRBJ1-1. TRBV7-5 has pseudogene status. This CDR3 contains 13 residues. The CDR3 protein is CARSLGGHTEAFF. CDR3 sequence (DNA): TGTGCCAGAAGCTTAGGCGGTCACACTGAAGCTTTCTTT.

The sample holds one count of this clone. CDR3 sequence (DNA): TGCGCCAGCATTGGAGCGGGGTGGACTGAAGCTTTCTTT. Protein: CASIGAGWTEAFF. V usage is TRBV10-2 and J usage is TRBJ1-1; D remains ambiguous. From germline, CDR1 is WSHSY and CDR2 SAAADI. The CDR3 runs to 13 residues. V was clipped by 7 bases and J by 5 bases, with 14 bases between them.

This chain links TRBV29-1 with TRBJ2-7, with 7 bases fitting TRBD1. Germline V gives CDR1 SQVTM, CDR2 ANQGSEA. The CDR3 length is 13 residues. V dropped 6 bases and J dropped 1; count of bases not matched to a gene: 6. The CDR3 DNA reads TGCAGCGTGATCTCGGGACAGTCCTACGAGCAGTACTTC. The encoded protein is CSVISGQSYEQYF.

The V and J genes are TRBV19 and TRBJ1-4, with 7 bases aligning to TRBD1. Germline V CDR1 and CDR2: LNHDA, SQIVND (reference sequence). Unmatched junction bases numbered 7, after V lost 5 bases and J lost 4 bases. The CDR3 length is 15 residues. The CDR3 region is CASSSRQGNNEKLFF. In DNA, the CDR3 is TGTGCCAGTAGTTCACGACAGGGAAATAATGAAAAACTGTTTTTT.

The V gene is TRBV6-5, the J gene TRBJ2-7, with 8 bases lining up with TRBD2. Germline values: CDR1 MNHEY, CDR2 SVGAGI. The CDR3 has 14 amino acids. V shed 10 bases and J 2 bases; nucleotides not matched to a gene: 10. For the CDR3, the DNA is TGTGCCACTTGGGGTACTAGCGGTCCCTACGAGCAGTACTTC. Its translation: CATWGTSGPYEQYF.

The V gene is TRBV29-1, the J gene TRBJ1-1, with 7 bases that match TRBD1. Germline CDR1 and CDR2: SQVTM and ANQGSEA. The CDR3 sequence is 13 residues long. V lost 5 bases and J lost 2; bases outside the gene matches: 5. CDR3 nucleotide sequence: TGCAGCGTTACGCGACAGGGTAACACTGAAGCTTTCTTT. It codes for CSVTRQGNTEAFF.

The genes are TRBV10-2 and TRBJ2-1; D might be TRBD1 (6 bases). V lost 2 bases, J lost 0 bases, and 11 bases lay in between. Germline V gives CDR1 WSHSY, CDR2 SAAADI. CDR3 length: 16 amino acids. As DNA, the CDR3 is TGCGCCAGCAGTGAGCAAACAGGGCTCTCCTACAATGAGCAGTTCTTC. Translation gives CASSEQTGLSYNEQFF.

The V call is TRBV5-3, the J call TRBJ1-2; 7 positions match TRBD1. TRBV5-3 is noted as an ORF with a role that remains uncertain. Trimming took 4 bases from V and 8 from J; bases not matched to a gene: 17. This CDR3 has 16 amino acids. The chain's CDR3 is CARSTPSDRATEGYTF. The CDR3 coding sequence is TGTGCCAGAAGCACTCCGTCCGACAGGGCGACGGAAGGCTACACCTTC.